This T cell receptor (beta chain) came from a study of blood T cell repertoires in COVID-19. Turning to the study itself: Collection of acute and convalescent COVID-19 samples took place in the United States, Italy and Spain. The cDNA or gDNA used as material had been derived from T cells, B-cell-depleted T cells, or PBMCs.

Authors' data handling: Amplification of reference gene primers was used by the study to estimate nucleated cell counts. Assay: immunoSEQ multiplex PCR; the TCRdb copy retains only in-frame clones and omits some. V and J calls and clone size follow that table, whereas D and trimming were derived from the DNA. The sample records approximately 89,000 clones, over 70% being singletons. Trimming cost V 4 bases and J 6 bases, with 16 bases left between them. The length of the CDR3 is 14 residues. Germline V CDR1 and CDR2: SNHLY, FYNNEI. This sequence originates from a man in his 70s with acute or convalescent COVID-19. The material sequenced was peripheral blood. The chain combines TRBV2 with TRBJ2-7; no clear D gene. The CDR3, as DNA: TGTGCCAGCAGTGCTCAGCGCGAGAGCCCCGAGCAGTACTTC. It yields the protein CASSAQRESPEQYF.